This T cell receptor beta chain emerged from a study of OX40 agonist ivuxolimab in advanced cancers. About the research overall: Among those treated, three patients had partial responses, one with hepatocellular carcinoma and two with cutaneous melanoma. Findings and caveats of the study: There was clonal expansion of CD4+ and CD8+ blood T cells by week 6 at 0.1 to 3.0 mg/kg.

This clone was seen a handful of times. Antigen: not known. This CDR3 has 12 amino acids. Germline V lookup: CDR1 SEHNR, CDR2 FQNEAQ (reference sequence). Trimming took 5 bases from V and 8 from J; bases not matched to a gene: 4. Repertoires were generated with immunoSEQ multiplex PCR, while TCRdb's copy carries only in-frame clones and drops some. The sample shows roughly 17,000 clones, about 67% of them seen only once. The receptor was derived from an adult with an advanced solid tumor such as melanoma, head and neck, liver or kidney cancer. Sequences were derived from CD4+ or CD8+ T cells sorted from blood, sampled in a trial of the OX40 agonist ivuxolimab. This chain joins TRBV7-9 and TRBJ1-1; 8 nucleotides match TRBD1. The chain's CDR3 is CASSTRDREAFF. The CDR3 DNA is TGTGCCAGCAGCACCCGGGACAGGGAAGCTTTCTTT.